Below are 20 T cell receptor beta chains sequenced from a single sample in a study of cytomegalovirus exposure and HLA in healthy donors. Primers: 60 Vbeta forward and 13 Jbeta reverse. Sequenced by immunoSEQ multiplex PCR; TCRdb stores in-frame clones only, minus some. This table has about 110,000 clones, over 70% appearing once. Sequenced: PBMCs. The receptors derive from a boy aged 5-17 years in good health and CMV-seronegative.

V is TRBV11-2 and J is TRBJ2-7; 9 bases align to TRBD2. The V gene's germline CDR1 is SGHAT and CDR2 FQNNGV. CDR3 length: 15 residues. V was clipped by 3 bases and J by 2 bases; unmatched bases: 5. The CDR3 loop reads CASSFAGGPPYEQYF. The CDR3, as DNA: TGTGCCAGCAGCTTCGCGGGAGGGCCGCCCTACGAGCAGTACTTC. Complete variable domain (other parts from reference TRBV11-2 and TRBJ2-7): EAGVAQSPRYKIIEKRQSVAFWCNPISGHATLYWYQQILGQGPKLLIQFQNNGVVDDSQLPKDRFSAERLKGVDSTLKIQPAKLEDSAVYLCASSFAGGPPYEQYFGPGTRLTVT.

This sequence joins TRBV28 and TRBJ1-1, with 9 bases that match TRBD1. The CDR3 runs to 13 residues. Trimming cost V 6 bases and J 3 bases; bases outside gene matches: 2. CDR1 MDHEN and CDR2 SYDVKM come from the germline V gene. The DNA of the CDR3 is TGTGCCAGCAGATGGACAGGGGACACTGAAGCTTTCTTT. Residues: CASRWTGDTEAFF. The full variable domain, completed using reference TRBV28 and TRBJ1-1, is DVKVTQSSRYLVKRTGEKVFLECVQDMDHENMFWYRQDPGLGLRLIYFSYDVKMKEKGDIPEGYSVSREKKERFSLILESASTNQTSMYLCASRWTGDTEAFFGQGTRLTVV.

The V call is TRBV4-1, the J call TRBJ1-6; D is undetermined. V was clipped by 1 base and J by 6 bases, with 10 bases between them. The CDR3 length is 15 residues. The germline V gene encodes CDR1 MGHRA and CDR2 YSYEKL. The CDR3 loop is CASSQAFSVNSPLHF. In DNA form, the CDR3 reads TGCGCCAGCAGCCAAGCTTTCAGTGTTAATTCACCCCTCCACTTT.

This clone was seen a few times. The chain is built from TRBV6-5 and TRBJ1-1; a weak D match, TRBD1 (6 bases). Germline V CDR1 and CDR2: MNHEY, SVGAGI. CDR3 length: 13 residues. V was trimmed by 4 bases and J by 4 bases, leaving 10 bases between them. The CDR3 nucleotides read TGTGCCAGCAGTTCCGGACAGACCACTGAAGCTTTCTTT. It is translated as CASSSGQTTEAFF.

This chain uses TRBV15 with TRBJ2-7, with D tentatively TRBD2 (6 bases). The CDR3 runs to 15 residues. Per the germline V gene, CDR1 is LNHNV and CDR2 is YYDKDF (reference sequence). V was cut by 5 bases and J by 2 bases, with 16 bases left in between. CDR3 sequence: CATSGGAGKPYEQYF. CDR3 bases: TGTGCCACCAGCGGCGGGGCAGGGAAGCCCTACGAGCAGTACTTC.

The gene calls are TRBV6-5 and TRBJ2-7; TRBD2 might be the D (6 bases). With 2 bases removed from V and 3 bases from J, the gap between germline ends came to 14 bases. This CDR3 is built from 15 residues. Per the germline V gene, CDR1 is MNHEY and CDR2 is SVGAGI. The CDR3 is CASSYAGAGNYEQYF. The DNA of the CDR3 is TGTGCCAGCAGTTACGCCGGGGCGGGAAACTACGAGCAGTACTTC.

The chain is built from TRBV7-2 and TRBJ1-2; perhaps TRBD1 as D (5 bases). The CDR3 has 14 amino acids. The germline V and J ends were trimmed by 5 bases and 4 bases, with 14 bases remaining between them. Germline CDR1 reads SGHTA; CDR2 reads FQGNSA. CDR3 loop: CASSPAARGYGYTF. CDR3 nucleotides: TGTGCCAGCAGCCCCGCGGCTAGGGGCTATGGCTACACCTTC.

This clone was counted only a few times. For the CDR3, the DNA is TGTGCCAGCAGTCCTCAGGGGTCTGGGGCCAACGTCCTGACTTTC. Translating gives CASSPQGSGANVLTF. The V and J genes are TRBV28 and TRBJ2-6, with D perhaps matching TRBD1 (6 bases). This CDR3 has 15 amino acids. Germline loops: CDR1 MDHEN, CDR2 SYDVKM. Deletions cut 5 bases from V and 1 base from J, with 9 bases between.

The gene calls are TRBV5-4 and TRBJ2-7; possibly TRBD2 for D (5 bases). CDR1 is SGHNT and CDR2 is YYREEE in the germline V gene (reference sequence). V gave up 4 bases and J gave up 2 bases, with 19 bases separating them. This CDR3 contains 16 residues. As DNA, the CDR3 is TGTGCCAGCAGCCCTAGGTACTCGGAGGACCCCTACGAGCAGTACTTC. It specifies CASSPRYSEDPYEQYF.

The chain is built from TRBV5-4 and TRBJ2-1; 8 bases agree with TRBD2. The CDR3 length is 18 residues. Per the germline V gene, CDR1 is SGHNT and CDR2 is YYREEE (reference sequence). The ends lost 4 bases at V and 0 bases at J; junction bases unmatched: 12. CDR3 amino acids: CASSPLVTSAISYNEQFF. The CDR3 nucleotides are TGTGCCAGCAGCCCGTTGGTGACTAGCGCCATCTCCTACAATGAGCAGTTCTTC. Combining the CDR3 with reference TRBV5-4 and TRBJ2-1 gives the whole variable domain ETGVTQSPTHLIKTRGQQVTLRCSSQSGHNTVSWYQQALGQGPQFIFQYYREEENGRGNFPPRFSGLQFPNYSSELNVNALELDDSALYLCASSPLVTSAISYNEQFFGPGTRLTVL.

The CDR3 sequence is CASRRLAGAYEQYF. The CDR3 DNA sequence: TGTGCCAGCAGGAGACTAGCGGGAGCTTACGAGCAGTACTTC. V and J are TRBV6-5 and TRBJ2-7; 12 bases are a match to TRBD2. The CDR3 totals 14 residues. Germline assignment: CDR1 MNHEY and CDR2 SVGAGI. V lost 6 bases, J lost 4 bases, and 4 bases stayed unmatched.

V usage is TRBV30 and J usage is TRBJ2-4, with TRBD1 matching 7 bases. The CDR3 sequence is 12 residues long. The J segment lost 7 bases and the V segment lost 3 bases, leaving 3 bases of the junction unmatched. Germline V gives CDR1 GTSNPN, CDR2 SVGIG (reference sequence). The CDR3 nucleotides are TGTGCCTGGAGGGGGACAGATAACATTCAGTACTTC. Residues: CAWRGTDNIQYF.

The chain combines TRBV10-3 with TRBJ1-6; D not certain. The CDR3 is made up of 17 amino acids. V was cut by 3 bases and J by 7 bases, with 19 bases left in between. CDR1 ENHRY and CDR2 SYGVKD come from the germline V gene. The DNA of the CDR3 is TGTGCCATCAGTGATCCCAGAGGAAGCAGTTCAAATTCACCCCTCCACTTT. Translation gives CAISDPRGSSSNSPLHF.

V and J are TRBV7-3 and TRBJ2-7; D may be TRBD2 (5 bases). The germline gives CDR1 SGHTA, CDR2 FQGTGA. There are 13 residues in the CDR3. V lost 0 bases to trimming and J lost 5 bases, with 8 bases between them. This chain's CDR3 is CASSLTPGDEQYF. The CDR3, as DNA: TGTGCCAGCAGCTTAACACCCGGGGACGAGCAGTACTTC.

The chain recombines TRBV28 with TRBJ1-1, with no clear D. The CDR3 has 14 amino acids. Deletions cut 5 bases from V and 1 base from J, with 11 bases between. Germline CDR1 and CDR2: MDHEN and SYDVKM. The CDR3 region has the DNA TGTGCCAGCAGTCCCCGAGTAGCGAACACTGAAGCTTTCTTT. Its translation is CASSPRVANTEAFF.

The CDR3 reads CSGGTTYEQYF. The CDR3 DNA reads TGCAGCGGGGGCACGACCTACGAGCAGTACTTC. The chain recombines TRBV29-1 with TRBJ2-7; possible D gene TRBD1, 5 bases. This CDR3 spans 11 amino acids. Germline V gene sequence: CDR1 SQVTM, CDR2 ANQGSEA. The germline V and J ends were trimmed by 7 bases and 2 bases, with 9 bases remaining between them.

V gene TRBV30 combines with J gene TRBJ1-6; the D is unclear. Germline V gene lookup returns CDR1 GTSNPN and CDR2 SVGIG (reference sequence). Trimming pared 0 bases from V and 7 bases from J, leaving 7 bases between. The CDR3 has 13 amino acids. The CDR3 reads CAWSVRENSPLHF. Written as DNA, the CDR3 is TGTGCCTGGAGTGTACGGGAAAATTCACCCCTCCACTTT.

This chain uses TRBV5-1 with TRBJ2-1, with 8 bases matching TRBD2. Germline-derived CDR1 and CDR2 are SGHRS and YFSETQ. Trimming at V came to 2 bases and at J to 8 bases, leaving 12 bases not matched to a gene. The CDR3 covers 16 residues. The CDR3, as DNA: TGCGCCAGCAGCTTCGGTTGGACTAGCCCTTTCGATGAGCAGTTCTTC. It codes for CASSFGWTSPFDEQFF. The variable domain in full, completed from reference TRBV5-1 and TRBJ2-1, reads KAGVTQTPRYLIKTRGQQVTLSCSPISGHRSVSWYQQTPGQGLQFLFEYFSETQRNKGNFPGRFSGRQFSNSRSEMNVSTLELGDSALYLCASSFGWTSPFDEQFFGPGTRLTVL.

This sequence joins TRBV4-1 and TRBJ2-1; 11 bases fit TRBD2. The J segment lost 7 bases and the V segment lost 2 bases, leaving 10 bases of the junction unmatched. The CDR3 length is 17 residues. Germline V gene data show CDR1 as MGHRA and CDR2 as YSYEKL. The CDR3 DNA is TGCGCCAGCAGCCAAACTCTTACTAGCGGGAGATTGAATGAGCAGTTCTTC. It yields the protein CASSQTLTSGRLNEQFF.

The V gene is TRBV5-5, the J gene TRBJ1-5; 7 bases line up with TRBD1. After removal of 0 bases from V and 6 bases from J, the junction contained 6 bases not matched to a gene. Per germline, CDR1 SGHKS and CDR2 YYEKEE (reference sequence). The CDR3 totals 15 residues. The CDR3 loop is CASSLANRDSQPQHF. The CDR3 region has the DNA TGTGCCAGCAGCTTGGCCAACAGGGACAGTCAGCCCCAGCATTTT.